Presented here are 5 T cell receptor beta chains from one specimen sequenced in a study of technical replicates of blood from a handful of donors. The data were produced by immunoSEQ multiplex PCR, yet TCRdb's version contains in-frame clones alone and is incomplete. The sample records under 100,000 clones, approximately 94% being singletons. What was sequenced was T cells isolated from PBMCs. The receptors derive from a human donor in good health.

This rearrangement joins TRBV5-1 to TRBJ2-7, with TRBD1 matching 7 bases. This CDR3 region has 15 residues. V was pared by 4 bases and J by 4 bases, with 11 bases of the junction left unmatched. Germline CDR1 reads SGHRS; CDR2 reads YFSETQ. The CDR3 bases are TGCGCCAGCAGCGCGACACCGGGACAGCTTTACGAGCAGTACTTC. Its protein product is CASSATPGQLYEQYF.

This clone was detected once. V usage is TRBV10-1 and J usage is TRBJ2-7; tentative D call: TRBD1 (5 bases). V was pared by 0 bases and J by 2 bases, with 8 bases between. This CDR3 region has 14 residues. CDR1 and CDR2 from the germline V gene are WNHNN and SYGVQD (reference sequence). In nucleotides, the CDR3 is TGCGCCAGCAGTGAGTCAGGGGCAGCCTACGAGCAGTACTTC. Its protein is CASSESGAAYEQYF.

The chain couples TRBV6-4 to TRBJ1-1; D remains ambiguous. The CDR3 is 17 residues long. The V gene's germline CDR1 is MRHNA and CDR2 SNTAGT. V gave up 0 bases and J gave up 6 bases, with 20 bases separating them. CDR3 coding DNA: TGTGCCAGCAGTGACTCTAAGGTCGACGGGGTCCGGGCTGAAGCTTTCTTT. Its translation is CASSDSKVDGVRAEAFF.

The chain combines TRBV10-2 with TRBJ2-7, with TRBD2 matching over 14 bases. Trimming took 6 bases from V and 7 from J; bases not matched to a gene: 2. Per germline, CDR1 WSHSY and CDR2 SAAADI. The CDR3 loop spans 13 amino acids. The CDR3 DNA sequence: TGCGCCAGCAGAGGACTAGCGGGAGGTGAGCAGTACTTC. Its translation is CASRGLAGGEQYF.

This clone was picked up one time. V usage is TRBV30 and J usage is TRBJ2-5; 9 bases align to TRBD2. Germline V lookup: CDR1 GTSNPN, CDR2 SVGIG (reference sequence). The CDR3 loop spans 13 amino acids. V lost 7 bases, J lost 1 base, and 4 bases stayed unmatched. This chain's CDR3 is CAFSGGAQETQYF. The CDR3 bases are TGTGCCTTTAGCGGGGGTGCCCAAGAGACCCAGTACTTC.